This T cell receptor (beta chain) emerged from a study of CD8+ T cells in alopecia areata. Treatment given: oral pan-JAK inhibitor, 5-10 mg twice daily. RNA extraction was followed by reverse transcription into cDNA, which acted as the sequencing template. The protocol was immunoSEQ multiplex PCR, while the TCRdb copy is restricted to in-frame clones and leaves out a portion. The sample has 150,000 to 200,000 clones; roughly 46% are singletons. Germline V gene data show CDR1 as GTSNPN and CDR2 as SVGIG (reference sequence). V lost 4 bases to trimming and J lost 4 bases; unmatched junction nucleotides: 5. The CDR3 is 13 amino acids.

The source of this sequence is a human donor with alopecia areata. The chain employs TRBV30 and TRBJ2-7, with 9 bases fitting TRBD1. Sequenced here: CD8+ T cells sorted from blood, sampled at roughly week 53, from a patient treated with tofacitinib. This CDR3 reads CAWTPGQGYEQYF. DNA for the CDR3: TGTGCCTGGACCCCGGGACAGGGATACGAGCAGTACTTC.